The 23 T cell receptor beta chains given below trace back to one sample, sequenced in a study of shared clonotypes between healthy human individuals. Assay: immunoSEQ multiplex PCR; the TCRdb copy retains only in-frame clones and omits some. The table lists roughly 410,000 clones, about 96% of them singletons. The source material was memory CD8+ T cells sorted from blood. The sample's subset: CD45RO+ cells pooled with CCR7-negative TemRA cells. Receptors originate from a young man in good health.

The CDR3 spells CASSWTSGYEQYF. CDR3 nucleotides: TGTGCCAGCAGTTGGACTAGTGGATACGAGCAGTACTTC. The genes are TRBV5-8 and TRBJ2-7, with TRBD2 matching over 7 bases. Germline V gene data show CDR1 as SGHTS and CDR2 as YDEGEE. The CDR3 runs to 13 residues. J was trimmed by 4 bases and V by 5 bases; bases with no gene match: 6.

Here the CDR3 DNA reads TGTGCCAGCAGTCGCTCAGACAATCAGCCCCAGCATTTT. Its translation: CASSRSDNQPQHF. The chain has TRBV27 and TRBJ1-5; D is unresolved. Germline V gene lookup returns CDR1 MNHEY and CDR2 SMNVEV (reference sequence). The CDR3 extends over 13 amino acids. Trimming shortened V by 5 bases and J by 3 bases, and 8 bases separated the two germline ends.

CDR3 in DNA: TGTGCCAGCAGCCAAGATCTTGGGACTAGCGGCACAGATACGCAGTATTTT. It codes for CASSQDLGTSGTDTQYF. This chain links TRBV4-2 with TRBJ2-3, with 10 bases identical to TRBD2. V gave up 0 bases and J gave up 1 base; unmatched junction bases: 4. The CDR3 covers 17 residues. The germline V gene encodes CDR1 LGHNA and CDR2 YNFKEQ.

J is TRBJ2-6 and V is TRBV7-2; the D gene could be TRBD1 or TRBD2 (6 bases each). Germline CDR1 and CDR2: SGHTA and FQGNSA. V was pared by 3 bases and J by 2 bases, with 8 bases between. This CDR3 contains 15 residues. The CDR3 DNA reads TGTGCCAGCAGCTTCGGGGGCGCTGGGGCCAACGTCCTGACTTTC. This codes for CASSFGGAGANVLTF.

The chain couples TRBV29-1 to TRBJ2-1, with 14 positions matching TRBD2. Germline values: CDR1 SQVTM, CDR2 ANQGSEA. The J segment lost 9 bases and the V segment lost 6 bases, leaving 7 bases of the junction unmatched. The length of the CDR3 is 14 residues. Written as DNA, the CDR3 is TGCAGCGTCTTCGGACTAGCGGGAGGCGGTGAGCAGTTCTTC. Translating it yields CSVFGLAGGGEQFF.

The chain carries TRBV9 and TRBJ2-1; 14 nucleotides match TRBD2. Germline CDR1 SGDLS, CDR2 YYNGEE. V dropped 0 bases and J dropped 9; count of bases not matched to a gene: 5. The CDR3 loop spans 16 amino acids. This CDR3 is CASSVATGLAGVEQFF. CDR3 DNA: TGTGCCAGCAGCGTAGCCACGGGACTAGCGGGAGTTGAGCAGTTCTTC.

The chain has TRBV7-8 and TRBJ2-3; 11 positions agree with TRBD2. V was pared by 4 bases and J by 1 base, with 10 bases of the junction left unmatched. The CDR3 runs to 18 residues. The germline V gene encodes CDR1 SGHVS and CDR2 FQNEAQ. CDR3 nucleotide sequence: TGTGCCAGCAGCTCATTGACTAGCGGGGTCGCGGGCACAGATACGCAGTATTTT. Its translation is CASSSLTSGVAGTDTQYF.

The chain links TRBV30 to TRBJ1-5, with D possibly matching TRBD1 (5 bases). This CDR3 has 14 residues. The V and J ends lost 3 bases and 2 bases respectively, with 11 bases between them. From germline, CDR1 is GTSNPN and CDR2 SVGIG (reference sequence). CDR3 in DNA: TGTGCCTGGAGCAGGGACCAGGGCAATCAGCCCCAGCATTTT. Amino acids: CAWSRDQGNQPQHF.

The chain is built from TRBV9 and TRBJ2-3, with no clear D. The germline V gene has CDR1 SGDLS and CDR2 YYNGEE. V gave up 1 base and J gave up 0 bases, with 6 bases separating them. The CDR3 length is 14 residues. As DNA, the CDR3 is TGTGCCAGCAGCGTAAGGCCTAGCACAGATACGCAGTATTTT. This encodes CASSVRPSTDTQYF.

The chain links TRBV10-3 to TRBJ2-3; 8 bases match TRBD2. The CDR3 is 15 residues long. Looked up from germline, CDR1 is ENHRY and CDR2 is SYGVKD. V was pared by 10 bases and J by 3 bases, with 12 bases of the junction left unmatched. The chain's CDR3 is CATRSGRGFTDTQYF. As DNA, the CDR3 is TGTGCCACCAGATCCGGGAGGGGGTTTACAGATACGCAGTATTTT.

J is TRBJ2-3 and V is TRBV2; 10 positions match TRBD2. The ends lost 5 bases at V and 2 bases at J; junction bases unmatched: 4. Germline CDR1 reads SNHLY; CDR2 reads FYNNEI. The length of the CDR3 is 15 residues. The CDR3 DNA is TGTGCCAGCAGTCGGACTAGCGGCAACACAGATACGCAGTATTTT. This codes for CASSRTSGNTDTQYF.

The chain is built from TRBV11-2 and TRBJ2-5; D could derive from TRBD1 or TRBD2 (5 bases each). The CDR3 loop spans 17 amino acids. Trimming took off 0 bases at V and 0 bases at J, with 14 bases between the two ends. Per the germline V gene, CDR1 is SGHAT and CDR2 is FQNNGV. This CDR3 reads CASSLEQVVGHQETQYF. Written as DNA, the CDR3 is TGTGCCAGCAGCTTAGAACAGGTAGTGGGACACCAAGAGACCCAGTACTTC.

The CDR3 bases are TGTGCCAGCCGTCGGACAGCAACTAATGAAAAACTGTTTTTT. This gives the protein CASRRTATNEKLFF. V usage is TRBV18 and J usage is TRBJ1-4; a weak D match, TRBD1 (6 bases). Germline loops: CDR1 KGHSH, CDR2 LQKENI. Between the trimmed V and J ends, which lost 8 bases and 0 bases, there was a span of 10 bases. This CDR3 region has 14 residues. The full variable domain, rest sourced from reference TRBV18 and TRBJ1-4, is NAGVMQNPRHLVRRRGQEARLRCSPMKGHSHVYWYRQLPEEGLKFMVYLQKENIIDESGMPKERFSAEFPKEGPSILRIQQVVRGDSAAYFCASRRTATNEKLFFGSGTQLSVL.

This chain connects TRBV5-5 to TRBJ2-3, with no clear D. The V and J ends lost 0 bases and 2 bases respectively, with 7 bases between them. CDR1 is SGHKS, CDR2 YYEKEE, per germline (reference sequence). The CDR3 runs 14 residues. CDR3 sequence reads: CASSLGAPTDTQYF. Written as DNA, the CDR3 is TGTGCCAGCAGCTTGGGGGCCCCCACAGATACGCAGTATTTT.

The CDR3 nucleotides are TGTGCCAGCAGGATCGGGACAGCCACAGATACGCAGTATTTT. Protein: CASRIGTATDTQYF. The rearrangement uses TRBV6-1 and TRBJ2-3; 7 bases map to TRBD1. Trimming took 6 bases from V and 2 from J; bases not matched to a gene: 5. CDR1 is MNHNS, CDR2 SASEGT, per germline. The CDR3 consists of 14 residues.

This clone was picked up one time. This same CDR3 is encoded by further DNA sequences in the sample. The V call is TRBV10-2, the J call TRBJ2-1; D might be TRBD2 (6 bases). The length of the CDR3 is 13 residues. V was pared by 6 bases and J by 0 bases, with 6 bases between. In germline, CDR1 is WSHSY, CDR2 SAAADI. In nucleotides, the CDR3 is TGCGCCAGCAGCGGGAGCTCCTACAATGAGCAGTTCTTC. Its protein product is CASSGSSYNEQFF.

The rearrangement links TRBV10-3 to TRBJ2-1; TRBD2 aligns across 8 bases. This CDR3 spans 17 amino acids. Unmatched junction bases numbered 9, after V lost 2 bases and J lost 3 bases. Germline V gene data show CDR1 as ENHRY and CDR2 as SYGVKD. The CDR3 sequence is CAISEDGAGVVYNEQFF. The CDR3, as DNA: TGTGCCATCAGTGAGGATGGAGCGGGAGTTGTCTACAATGAGCAGTTCTTC.

The gene calls are TRBV7-8 and TRBJ1-3, with D perhaps TRBD1 (6 bases). The ends were cut back, 5 bases at V and 4 bases at J, with 21 bases in the middle. Germline V lookup: CDR1 SGHVS, CDR2 FQNEAQ. This CDR3 region has 17 residues. CDR3 DNA: TGTGCCAGCAGCCTTAATATGGGGGGGCTAAGAGGAAACACCATATATTTT. It is translated as CASSLNMGGLRGNTIYF.

V is TRBV19 and J is TRBJ1-1; D possibly corresponds to TRBD1 (6 bases). The V gene lost 10 bases and the J gene lost 2 bases, with 17 bases spanning the gap. Germline lookup yields CDR1 LNHDA and CDR2 SQIVND (reference sequence). The length of the CDR3 is 14 residues. CDR3 sequence reads: CATTKRDTNTEAFF. CDR3 bases: TGTGCCACCACCAAGAGGGACACAAACACTGAAGCTTTCTTT. The variable domain in full, with the rest retrieved from reference TRBV19 and TRBJ1-1, is DGGITQSPKYLFRKEGQNVTLSCEQNLNHDAMYWYRQDPGQGLRLIYYSQIVNDFQKGDIAEGYSVSREKKESFPLTVTSAQKNPTAFYLCATTKRDTNTEAFFGQGTRLTVV.

This chain connects TRBV28 to TRBJ1-4; possibly TRBD1 for D (6 bases). CDR1 and CDR2 from the germline V gene are MDHEN and SYDVKM. Deletions cut 6 bases from V and 4 bases from J, with 9 bases between. CDR3 size: 13 residues. CDR3 region: CASRGTNNEKLFF. In DNA, the CDR3 is TGTGCCAGCAGGGGGACAAATAATGAAAAACTGTTTTTT.

As DNA, the CDR3 is TGTGCCACCAGCGCACGGACTAGCGGGATTGGATCCCAGTACTTC. Encoded protein: CATSARTSGIGSQYF. The chain links TRBV15 to TRBJ2-5; 12 bases line up with TRBD2. Germline V gene data show CDR1 as LNHNV and CDR2 as YYDKDF (reference sequence). This CDR3 is 15 amino acids long. Germline trimming cut 5 bases from V and 9 bases from J; bases unmatched to any gene: 10.

This clone came up once. The chain combines TRBV25-1 with TRBJ2-7; D ambiguous. Germline loops: CDR1 MGHDK, CDR2 SYGVNS. Trimming took off 0 bases at V and 0 bases at J, with 9 bases between the two ends. The CDR3 totals 15 residues. The CDR3 bases are TGTGCCAGCAGTGAATACGGGTCGGGCTCCTACGAGCAGTACTTC. Amino acid sequence: CASSEYGSGSYEQYF.

The chain carries TRBV11-2 and TRBJ2-4, with 8 positions matching TRBD2. Germline CDR1 and CDR2: SGHAT and FQNNGV. Germline trimming cut 3 bases from V and 2 bases from J; bases unmatched to any gene: 3. The CDR3 covers 15 residues. CDR3 in DNA: TGTGCCAGCAGCTTCCCTAGCGGGTCCAAAAACATTCAGTACTTC. It codes for CASSFPSGSKNIQYF.